This is a list of T cell receptor beta chains from one sample in a study of identical twins. Via MiXCR, TCRdb re-called the 5' RACE reads, giving one row per CDR3 protein. Counted here are 120,000 to 150,000 distinct CDR3 sequences, 3% to 4.5% occurring once; the ten biggest clones make up around 8%. Source material: memory T cells sorted from blood. These receptors came from a young man in good health. The CDR3 runs from the conserved cysteine through the conserved F or W. A D gene is named only where the DNA matches it firmly. A clone size is listed for some rows: how often the clone was seen (once, few, many), or a class if it is expanded.

abundance,d_gene,v_gene,j_gene,CDR3nt,CDR3aa
many,NA,TRBV20-1,TRBJ2-1,TGCAGTGCTAGACAAAGCCCCGGTCACAATGAGCAGTTCTTC,CSARQSPGHNEQFF
few,NA,TRBV5-1,TRBJ2-1,TGCGCCAGCAGCTTGGATCGCGGGACGTTAGATGAGCAGTTCTTC,CASSLDRGTLDEQFF
NA,NA,TRBV7-2,TRBJ1-5,TGTGCCAGCAGCTCGAACTACCAGCCCCAGCATTTT,CASSSNYQPQHF
many,NA,TRBV5-1,TRBJ2-3,TGCGCCAGCACCCTGACAGGCACAGATACGCAGTATTTT,CASTLTGTDTQYF
many,NA,TRBV7-2,TRBJ2-3,TGTGCCAGCAGCTTAGCTGGGCTCCGGGATACGCAGTATTTT,CASSLAGLRDTQYF
many,TRBD1,TRBV20-1,TRBJ2-1,TGCAGTGCTAGGCCGGGACAGGGGGTTTGGAATGAGCAGTTCTTC,CSARPGQGVWNEQFF
few,TRBD1,TRBV19,TRBJ1-1,TGTGCCAGTAGCCTCAAGGACAGGGACAACACTGAAGCTTTCTTT,CASSLKDRDNTEAFF
many,NA,TRBV5-6,TRBJ2-5,TGTGCCAGCAGCTTACCGGGACCGGAGACCCAGTACTTC,CASSLPGPETQYF
many,NA,TRBV29-1,TRBJ2-5,TGCAGCGTTGATCGGATGCAGGGGGGGACCCAGTACTTC,CSVDRMQGGTQYF
many,NA,TRBV7-2,TRBJ1-5,TGTGCCAGCGCGTCCTCCGCAAATCAGCCCCAGCATTTT,CASASSANQPQHF
NA,TRBD2,TRBV20-1,TRBJ2-1,TGCAGTGCTAGGCTTGGGAGCGGGGGTGGCAATGAGCAGTTCTTC,CSARLGSGGGNEQFF
many,NA,TRBV7-9,TRBJ2-7,TGTGCCAGCAGCTTAGCCCAGGGGCGAGAGCAGTACTTC,CASSLAQGREQYF
NA,NA,TRBV27,TRBJ1-5,TGTGCCAGCAGCTTTGCCCGAAATCAGCCCCAGCATTTT,CASSFARNQPQHF
NA,TRBD1,TRBV29-1,TRBJ2-5,TGCAGCGTTGACCCGACAGGGGATGAGGGAGAGACCCAGTACTTC,CSVDPTGDEGETQYF
NA,NA,TRBV6-1,TRBJ2-1,TGTGCCAGCAGTGGGATGGTTCTAATATCCTACAATGAGCAGTTCTTC,CASSGMVLISYNEQFF
many,TRBD1,TRBV28,TRBJ1-2,TGTGCCAGCAGTTCTCCGGGACAGGGGTCGGCGGGTGGCTACACCTTC,CASSSPGQGSAGGYTF
many,NA,TRBV10-3,TRBJ2-5,TGTGCCATCTCCAGGAACCAAGAGACCCAGTACTTC,CAISRNQETQYF
many,NA,TRBV18,TRBJ1-5,TGTGCCAGCTCACCAGACCAGGGCCCCTTTCAGCCCCAGCATTTT,CASSPDQGPFQPQHF